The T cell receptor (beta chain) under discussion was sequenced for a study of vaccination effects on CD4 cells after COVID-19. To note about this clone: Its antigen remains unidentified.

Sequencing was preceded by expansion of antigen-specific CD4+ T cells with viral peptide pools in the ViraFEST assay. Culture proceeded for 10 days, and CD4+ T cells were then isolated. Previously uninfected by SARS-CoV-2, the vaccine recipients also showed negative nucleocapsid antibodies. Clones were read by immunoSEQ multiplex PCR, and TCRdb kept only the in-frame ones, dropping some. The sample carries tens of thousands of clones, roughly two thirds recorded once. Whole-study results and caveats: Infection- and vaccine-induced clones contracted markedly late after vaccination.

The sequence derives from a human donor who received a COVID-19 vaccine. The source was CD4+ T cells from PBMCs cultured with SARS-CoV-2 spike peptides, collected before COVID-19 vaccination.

The CDR3 reads CASSHSGGGYNEQFF. The CDR3 bases are TGTGCCAGCAGCCATTCGGGGGGCGGTTACAATGAGCAGTTCTTC. The V and J genes are TRBV3-1 (or the pseudogene TRBV3-2) and TRBJ2-1; tentatively, D is TRBD2 (7 bases). Germline V gene sequence: CDR1 LGHDT, CDR2 YNNKEL (reference sequence). The CDR3 sequence is 15 residues long. Trimming pared 3 bases from V and 4 bases from J, leaving 13 bases between.